This TCR beta chain derives from a study of shared T cell receptors in the human thymus. With 4 bases clipped from V and 2 bases from J, the junction kept 6 bases outside the gene matches. In germline, CDR1 is SEHNR, CDR2 FQNEAQ (reference sequence). This CDR3 region has 17 residues. Profiling relied on immunoSEQ multiplex PCR, and the TCRdb table lists in-frame clones only, not all of them. The table includes about 610,000 clones, 85% to 90% detected once. These data also formed part of another study, on human thymus T cells. Turning to that study: Serving as donors were healthy Finnish infants, each of whom was having open corrective surgery for congenital heart defects. Thymus pieces cut out during corrective heart surgery were the tissue that was used. Thymic and blood repertoires appeared to show biased V and J gene usage.

Sequenced material: thymocytes. This receptor was identified in a boy less than two years old with a congenital heart defect. V is TRBV7-9 and J is TRBJ2-7; TRBD2 agrees at 15 bases. CDR3 nucleotide sequence: TGTGCCAGCAGCTCCCACCGGACTAGCGGGAGGGCCTACGAGCAGTACTTC. It specifies CASSSHRTSGRAYEQYF.